Below, 20 T cell receptor beta chains from the same sample are listed, as sequenced in a study of T-cell memory formation after mild COVID-19. Using its own MiXCR run on the 5' RACE reads, TCRdb lists one record per CDR3 protein. The sample shows about 27,000 distinct CDR3 sequences, roughly 16% of them seen only once. The sample was PBMCs or a T cell subset sorted from them (not recorded which). These receptors all come from an adult who had mild COVID-19 (a few samples of this study predate the infection). Cell type and time point are not known.

To note about this clonotype: A much bigger clone sits one base away, suggesting this may be a read error. The V gene is TRBV2, the J gene TRBJ1-5; 7 bases are shared with TRBD1. From germline, CDR1 is SNHLY and CDR2 FYNNEI. The CDR3 length is 12 residues. V dropped 11 bases and J dropped 6; count of bases not matched to a gene: 7. The CDR3 nucleotides read TGTGCCGGCACAGGGGAGGGTCAGCCCCAGCATTTT. It is translated as CAGTGEGQPQHF. The variable domain in full, completed from reference TRBV2 and TRBJ1-5, reads EPEVTQTPSHQVTQMGQEVILRCVPISNHLYFYWYRQILGQKVEFLVSFYNNEISEKSEIFDDQFSVERPDGSNFTLKIRSTKLEDSAMYFCAGTGEGQPQHFGDGTRLSIL.

This chain links TRBV12-3 or TRBV12-4 with TRBJ2-7; a possible D gene is TRBD2 (7 bases). Trimming pared 3 bases from V and 5 bases from J, leaving 14 bases between. There are 14 residues in the CDR3. CDR3 nucleotides: TGTGCCAGCAGTTTTACGGGGAGGGGGGACGAGCAGTACTTC. The encoded protein is CASSFTGRGDEQYF.

This clonotype has a count of ten or more. The genes are TRBV19 and TRBJ1-2, with 7 nucleotides matching TRBD1. The germline gives CDR1 LNHDA, CDR2 SQIVND (reference sequence). This CDR3 spans 15 amino acids. J lost 3 bases, V lost 8 bases, and 12 bases had no gene match. Here the CDR3 reads CASGDGRGIDYGYTF. CDR3 bases: TGTGCCAGTGGGGATGGCAGGGGGATAGACTATGGCTACACCTTC. The whole variable domain, filled in from reference TRBV19 and TRBJ1-2, reads DGGITQSPKYLFRKEGQNVTLSCEQNLNHDAMYWYRQDPGQGLRLIYYSQIVNDFQKGDIAEGYSVSREKKESFPLTVTSAQKNPTAFYLCASGDGRGIDYGYTFGSGTRLTVV.

This clonotype occurred many times. The rearrangement links TRBV5-6 to TRBJ2-1; 16 bases match TRBD2. With 4 bases clipped from V and 9 bases from J, the junction kept 7 bases outside the gene matches. This CDR3 is built from 16 residues. The germline gives CDR1 SGHDT, CDR2 YYEEEE. CDR3 in amino acids: CASSPGLAGGQGEQFF. CDR3 nucleotide sequence: TGTGCCAGCAGCCCGGGACTAGCGGGAGGGCAGGGTGAGCAGTTCTTC.

J is TRBJ2-2 and V is TRBV11-3; the match to TRBD1 covers 10 bases. Germline V gene sequence: CDR1 SGHNT, CDR2 YENEEA. The V gene end was trimmed by 5 bases and the J gene end by 6 bases; junction bases not matched to a gene: 6. There are 15 residues in the CDR3. Written as DNA, the CDR3 is TGTGCCAGCAGCACCGGGACAGGGGACCCCGGGGAGCTGTTTTTT. The encoded protein is CASSTGTGDPGELFF. Combining the CDR3 with reference TRBV11-3 and TRBJ2-2 gives the whole variable domain EAGVVQSPRYKIIEKKQPVAFWCNPISGHNTLYWYLQNLGQGPELLIRYENEEAVDDSQLPKDRFSAERLKGVDSTLKIQPAELGDSAVYLCASSTGTGDPGELFFGEGSRLTVL.

This clonotype showed up just a few times. The chain carries TRBV13 and TRBJ2-1, with a possible D match to TRBD1 (5 bases). CDR3 length: 13 residues. In germline, CDR1 is PRHDT, CDR2 FYEKMQ (reference sequence). Trimming took off 5 bases at V and 9 bases at J, with 14 bases between the two ends. Written as DNA, the CDR3 is TGTGCCAGCAGCCCCTCGACAGTTGGTGAGCAGTTCTTC. Amino acids: CASSPSTVGEQFF.

There are many counts of this clonotype. The chain employs TRBV3-1 and TRBJ2-4, with 7 bases matching TRBD1. This CDR3 has 16 amino acids. J lost 3 bases, V lost 3 bases, and 8 bases had no gene match. The germline gives CDR1 LGHDT, CDR2 YNNKEL (reference sequence). The CDR3 sequence is CASSHLTGKGKNIQYF. In DNA, the CDR3 is TGTGCCAGCAGCCACCTGACAGGGAAAGGCAAAAACATTCAGTACTTC.

This clonotype has at least ten counts. The chain uses TRBV12-3 or TRBV12-4 and TRBJ2-4, with D perhaps matching TRBD2 (5 bases). Trimming pared 6 bases from V and 8 bases from J, leaving 20 bases between. This CDR3 contains 15 residues. The CDR3 loop is CASRIAHSGLDIQYF. The CDR3 nucleotides read TGTGCCAGCAGGATAGCACACAGTGGACTGGACATTCAGTACTTC.

The V call is TRBV7-6, the J call TRBJ1-5, with a possible D match to TRBD1 (5 bases). CDR1 is SGHVS and CDR2 is FNYEAQ in the germline V gene. CDR3 size: 16 residues. The V end lost 1 base, the J end lost 5 bases, and 15 bases lay between the germline ends. The CDR3 loop is CASSLGGGAHDQPQHF. The CDR3 DNA reads as TGTGCCAGCAGCTTAGGGGGAGGGGCCCATGATCAGCCCCAGCATTTT.

This clonotype was seen at least ten times. V is TRBV5-1 and J is TRBJ2-5; 7 nucleotides line up with TRBD2. J gave up 3 bases and V 4 bases, and 12 bases lay outside the gene matches. Germline values: CDR1 SGHRS, CDR2 YFSETQ. This CDR3 is 16 amino acids long. CDR3 DNA: TGCGCCAGCAGCCCTGGGACCGGGAGGAGGAAAGAGACCCAGTACTTC. This gives the protein CASSPGTGRRKETQYF.

This clonotype was detected many times. The chain joins TRBV5-5 to TRBJ1-5; the D gene is possibly TRBD1 (5 bases). Per germline, CDR1 SGHKS and CDR2 YYEKEE (reference sequence). Trimming took off 1 base at V and 5 bases at J, with 13 bases between the two ends. This CDR3 is 15 amino acids long. CDR3 nucleotide sequence: TGTGCCAGCAGCTTGAGTCCCTGGGGACATCAGCCCCAGCATTTT. As protein: CASSLSPWGHQPQHF.

This chain uses TRBV5-5 with TRBJ2-1; 8 bases agree with TRBD2. The CDR3 is made up of 15 amino acids. CDR1 and CDR2 (germline): SGHKS, YYEKEE (reference sequence). The J segment lost 8 bases and the V segment lost 4 bases, leaving 11 bases of the junction unmatched. CDR3 nucleotides: TGTGCCAGCAGCGGGCGACTAGCCGGGGGGGATGAGCAGTTCTTC. This gives the protein CASSGRLAGGDEQFF.

This clonotype showed up many times. The chain links TRBV10-3 to TRBJ1-3, with 8 bases identical to TRBD1. This CDR3 is 14 amino acids long. Germline trimming cut 5 bases from V and 4 bases from J; bases unmatched to any gene: 4. CDR1 is ENHRY and CDR2 is SYGVKD in the germline V gene. Here the CDR3 DNA reads TGTGCCATCAGTCCCTGGACAGGGGGAAACACCATATATTTT. This gives the protein CAISPWTGGNTIYF.

The chain employs TRBV7-9 and TRBJ2-5; 11 nucleotides agree with TRBD1. V lost 3 bases, J lost 5 bases, and 5 bases stayed unmatched. Germline V gives CDR1 SEHNR, CDR2 FQNEAQ (reference sequence). This CDR3 has 15 residues. The chain's CDR3 is CASSFWDRGTETQYF. The CDR3 bases are TGTGCCAGCAGCTTCTGGGACAGGGGGACGGAGACCCAGTACTTC.

This clonotype was seen many times. V is TRBV28 and J is TRBJ2-5; 11 bases align to TRBD1. Trimming removed 7 bases from V and 4 bases from J; junction bases left unmatched: 11. In germline, CDR1 is MDHEN, CDR2 SYDVKM. CDR3 length equals 16 residues. The CDR3 sequence is CASTAHGTGGVETQYF. The CDR3 DNA reads TGTGCCAGCACCGCACACGGGACAGGGGGTGTAGAGACCCAGTACTTC.

A single count supports this clonotype. V gene TRBV6-5 combines with J gene TRBJ2-5; 8 bases match TRBD1. This CDR3 contains 17 residues. The V gene's germline CDR1 is MNHEY and CDR2 SVGAGI. V lost 5 bases to trimming and J lost 3 bases; unmatched junction nucleotides: 14. The DNA of the CDR3 is TGTGCCAGCAGTCCAATCCAGGGGGCGCGTCTGGAAGAGACCCAGTACTTC. This encodes CASSPIQGARLEETQYF.

This chain connects TRBV18 to TRBJ1-2; 9 bases map to TRBD1. CDR3 length: 15 residues. J gave up 5 bases and V 3 bases, and 7 bases lay outside the gene matches. The germline CDR1 and CDR2 sequences are KGHSH and LQKENI. The CDR3 reads CASSPPSTGGYGYTF. DNA for the CDR3: TGTGCCAGCTCACCTCCATCGACAGGGGGGTATGGCTACACCTTC.

Ten or more counts support this clonotype. CDR3 DNA: TGCAGTGCTACCCCTATGGGCGGGGGGGGGCCTGAGCAGTTCTTC. The encoded protein is CSATPMGGGGPEQFF. This chain joins TRBV20-1 and TRBJ2-1, with 9 bases that match TRBD2. Losses at the gene ends were 4 bases for V and 9 bases for J; bases not matched to a gene: 13. Germline V gene lookup returns CDR1 DFQATT and CDR2 SNEGSKA (reference sequence). This CDR3 has 15 amino acids.

This clonotype was detected many times. The rearrangement links TRBV3-1 to TRBJ2-7; TRBD2 matches at 9 bases. J lost 2 bases, V lost 5 bases, and 4 bases had no gene match. The CDR3 totals 14 residues. Germline CDR1 reads LGHDT; CDR2 reads YNNKEL (reference sequence). CDR3 sequence (DNA): TGTGCCAGCAGCTCCGGGACTAGCCCCTACGAGCAGTACTTC. Translation: CASSSGTSPYEQYF.

V gene TRBV7-2 combines with J gene TRBJ2-5; 8 bases align to TRBD1. The end of the DNA is better explained by TRBJ2-7, so the J call may be wrong. Germline loops: CDR1 SGHTA, CDR2 FQGNSA. This CDR3 contains 16 residues. The CDR3 bases are TGTGCCAGCAGCCAAGATGGGACAGGCAGCTCCTACGAGCAGTACTTC. As protein: CASSQDGTGSSYEQYF.